The 29 T cell receptor beta chains in this list originate from one sample, sequenced in a study of T cell responses to AZD1222 COVID-19 vaccine. TCRdb keeps only in-frame clones here, not all; method: immunoSEQ multiplex PCR. Among some 140,000 clones listed, roughly 90% were seen once. This specimen consisted of peripheral blood, obtained on day 0 of AZD1222 vaccination. Source of these receptors: an adult in good health.

The chain couples TRBV14 to TRBJ1-4; TRBD1 aligns across 12 bases. The CDR3 sequence is 17 residues long. With 0 bases clipped from V and 8 bases from J, the junction kept 7 bases outside the gene matches. Per the germline V gene, CDR1 is SGHDN and CDR2 is FVKESK. CDR3 sequence reads: CASSQEPGQGANEKLFF. In DNA form, the CDR3 reads TGTGCCAGCAGCCAAGAGCCGGGACAGGGGGCGAACGAAAAACTGTTTTTT.

This chain links TRBV3-1 (or the pseudogene TRBV3-2) with TRBJ2-1; 10 bases are shared with TRBD2. Germline V gives CDR1 LGHDT, CDR2 YNNKEL (reference sequence). Trimming took 5 bases from V and 4 from J; bases not matched to a gene: 8. This CDR3 region has 16 residues. DNA for the CDR3: TGTGCCAGCAGCATCGCAGCGGGAGGGCTATACAATGAGCAGTTCTTC. Protein product: CASSIAAGGLYNEQFF.

The V gene is TRBV9, the J gene TRBJ2-4; 7 bases align to TRBD2. The length of the CDR3 is 16 residues. Germline-derived CDR1 and CDR2 are SGDLS and YYNGEE. The V gene end was trimmed by 3 bases and the J gene end by 7 bases; junction bases not matched to a gene: 13. Written as DNA, the CDR3 is TGTGCCAGCAGCGAGCGGGACGCTTTTTTGGGCAACATTCAGTACTTC. Its translation is CASSERDAFLGNIQYF.

The chain links TRBV7-2 to TRBJ1-5; D remains unclear. The CDR3 totals 17 residues. Germline CDR1 SGHTA, CDR2 FQGNSA. V dropped 2 bases and J dropped 3 bases, with 17 bases sitting between them. The CDR3 reads CASSLSSGQEINQPQHF. For the CDR3, the DNA is TGTGCCAGCAGCTTATCGTCGGGCCAGGAGATCAATCAGCCCCAGCATTTT.

The V call is TRBV19, the J call TRBJ2-7; TRBD1 aligns across 7 bases. The CDR3 extends over 18 amino acids. Germline CDR1 LNHDA, CDR2 SQIVND (reference sequence). The trim removed 1 base at V and 3 bases at J, leaving 15 bases unmatched. CDR3: CASSIGDTGTAAYYEQYF. The CDR3 nucleotides are TGTGCCAGTAGTATAGGGGATACCGGGACAGCTGCCTACTACGAGCAGTACTTC.

The rearrangement joins TRBV6-6 to TRBJ2-7, with 8 bases lining up with TRBD1. The germline CDR1 and CDR2 sequences are MNHNY and SVGAGI (reference sequence). Germline trimming cut 5 bases from V and 0 bases from J; bases unmatched to any gene: 12. This CDR3 comprises 17 residues. The CDR3 DNA is TGTGCCAGCAGTCTGACCGGACAGGGCATTAGCTCCTACGAGCAGTACTTC. Amino acids: CASSLTGQGISSYEQYF.

The chain recombines TRBV25-1 with TRBJ1-1, with D possibly being TRBD1 (5 bases). CDR3 length: 17 amino acids. Germline assignment: CDR1 MGHDK and CDR2 SYGVNS. With 1 base removed from V and 5 bases from J, the gap between germline ends came to 20 bases. The CDR3 reads CASSEFLGDGDGTEAFF. CDR3 coding DNA: TGTGCCAGCAGTGAATTTCTTGGGGACGGGGACGGAACTGAAGCTTTCTTT.

V gene TRBV6-5 combines with J gene TRBJ2-4, with TRBD1 matching over 7 bases. Germline V gives CDR1 MNHEY, CDR2 SVGAGI. J was trimmed by 5 bases and V by 5 bases; bases with no gene match: 6. This CDR3 region has 14 residues. CDR3 in DNA: TGTGCCAGCAGTCCCGGGACAGTTGAAAACATTCAGTACTTC. Residues: CASSPGTVENIQYF.

The CDR3: CASGLAAPVETQYF. CDR3 sequence (DNA): TGTGCTAGTGGTTTGGCCGCCCCGGTAGAGACCCAGTACTTC. V and J are TRBV12-5 and TRBJ2-5; the D is unclear. Trimming pared 1 base from V and 4 bases from J, leaving 10 bases between. CDR1 and CDR2 from the germline V gene are LGHNT and FRNRAP. The length of the CDR3 is 14 residues.

The chain couples TRBV25-1 to TRBJ1-1; D gene uncertain. This CDR3 spans 12 amino acids. Between the trimmed V and J ends, which lost 6 bases and 7 bases, there was a span of 12 bases. The germline V gene has CDR1 MGHDK and CDR2 SYGVNS. Written as DNA, the CDR3 is TGTGCCAGCAGCGGACGGAAGTTTGAAGCTTTCTTT. Its protein is CASSGRKFEAFF. The variable domain in full, completed from reference TRBV25-1 and TRBJ1-1, reads EADIYQTPRYLVIGTGKKITLECSQTMGHDKMYWYQQDPGMELHLIHYSYGVNSTEKGDLSSESTVSRIRTEHFPLTLESARPSHTSQYLCASSGRKFEAFFGQGTRLTVV.

The rearrangement links TRBV15 to TRBJ2-2, with 12 bases that match TRBD2. The ends lost 3 bases at V and 1 base at J; junction bases unmatched: 0. In germline, CDR1 is LNHNV, CDR2 YYDKDF (reference sequence). The CDR3 consists of 16 residues. The CDR3 is CATSRGLAGNTGELFF. CDR3 nucleotide sequence: TGTGCCACCAGCAGGGGACTAGCGGGGAACACCGGGGAGCTGTTTTTT.

The chain has TRBV7-2 and TRBJ1-2; a possible D gene is TRBD1 (5 bases). The V end was cut by 5 bases, the J end by 4 bases, with 17 bases between. This CDR3 contains 15 residues. Germline loops: CDR1 SGHTA, CDR2 FQGNSA. CDR3: CASSRMPAGTYGYTF. In DNA form, the CDR3 reads TGTGCCAGCAGCCGCATGCCGGCGGGGACCTATGGCTACACCTTC.

The chain links TRBV28 to TRBJ2-2; D not resolved. The V gene's germline CDR1 is MDHEN and CDR2 SYDVKM. V lost 2 bases and J lost 6, with 10 bases in between. The CDR3 runs to 14 residues. For the CDR3, the DNA is TGTGCCAGCAGTTTAAGGGTGGCCCCCGGGGAGCTGTTTTTT. Protein sequence: CASSLRVAPGELFF.

V is TRBV5-1 and J is TRBJ2-3; TRBD2 matches at 9 bases. The length of the CDR3 is 17 residues. The ends lost 4 bases at V and 4 bases at J; junction bases unmatched: 13. CDR1 and CDR2 (germline): SGHRS, YFSETQ. CDR3 nucleotides: TGCGCCAGCAGCCCCATGGGTAGCGGGAGAAGGGCAGATACGCAGTATTTT. As protein: CASSPMGSGRRADTQYF. The variable domain in full, with the rest retrieved from reference TRBV5-1 and TRBJ2-3, is KAGVTQTPRYLIKTRGQQVTLSCSPISGHRSVSWYQQTPGQGLQFLFEYFSETQRNKGNFPGRFSGRQFSNSRSEMNVSTLELGDSALYLCASSPMGSGRRADTQYFGPGTRLTVL.

This clone has just one count. The chain carries TRBV7-9 and TRBJ2-7, with a possible D match to TRBD2 (5 bases). The CDR3 runs to 17 residues. Trimming removed 2 bases at V and 2 bases at J, with 19 bases between. Germline assignment: CDR1 SEHNR and CDR2 FQNEAQ (reference sequence). In DNA, the CDR3 is TGTGCCAGCAGCTTACCAAGGGCGGTAGCGCGCGCCTACGAGCAGTACTTC. The encoded protein is CASSLPRAVARAYEQYF.

V gene TRBV5-5 combines with J gene TRBJ2-1; 13 bases are a match to TRBD2. This CDR3 comprises 18 residues. Germline values: CDR1 SGHKS, CDR2 YYEKEE (reference sequence). V gave up 1 base and J gave up 8 bases; unmatched junction bases: 12. The CDR3 spells CASSLWTETSGRRYEQFF. The CDR3 nucleotides are TGTGCCAGCAGCTTGTGGACAGAGACTAGCGGGAGGCGATATGAGCAGTTCTTC.

A few counts support this clone. This sequence joins TRBV6-1 and TRBJ1-3, with D possibly being TRBD1 (5 bases). The CDR3 totals 17 residues. Germline V CDR1 and CDR2: MNHNS, SASEGT. Trimming stripped 0 bases from V and 0 bases from J, with 12 bases between. CDR3 DNA sequence: TGTGCCAGCAGTGAAGCGGCCGGGACGCTCTCTGGAAACACCATATATTTT. It specifies CASSEAAGTLSGNTIYF.

This chain links TRBV7-9 with TRBJ1-5; 7 bases agree with TRBD1. V dropped 5 bases and J dropped 3; count of bases not matched to a gene: 4. The CDR3 extends over 14 amino acids. Germline V gene data show CDR1 as SEHNR and CDR2 as FQNEAQ (reference sequence). In nucleotides, the CDR3 is TGTGCCAGCAGCCGGACAGGAGACAATCAGCCCCAGCATTTT. Its translation: CASSRTGDNQPQHF.

The chain recombines TRBV2 with TRBJ1-6; unclear D gene. Germline loops: CDR1 SNHLY, CDR2 FYNNEI. The CDR3 loop spans 12 amino acids. With 6 bases removed from V and 6 bases from J, the gap between germline ends came to 6 bases. CDR3 nucleotide sequence: TGTGCCAGCAGGCAGCCTAATTCACCCCTCCACTTT. Translating it yields CASRQPNSPLHF.

This chain joins TRBV15 and TRBJ1-2; D gene uncertain. Trimming took off 4 bases at V and 8 bases at J, with 17 bases between the two ends. The CDR3 is 14 amino acids. Germline-derived CDR1 and CDR2 are LNHNV and YYDKDF (reference sequence). The CDR3: CATSTKDGRLGYTF. CDR3 bases: TGTGCCACCAGCACAAAGGACGGGCGGTTGGGCTACACCTTC.

The chain carries TRBV3-1 (or the pseudogene TRBV3-2) and TRBJ2-7, with D perhaps TRBD2 (6 bases). The germline gives CDR1 LGHDT, CDR2 YNNKEL (reference sequence). The CDR3 is 16 residues long. Trimming pared 1 base from V and 2 bases from J, leaving 15 bases between. CDR3 bases: TGTGCCAGCAGCCAAGCTGGGGGGAGCGTCCCCTACGAGCAGTACTTC. Protein sequence: CASSQAGGSVPYEQYF.

V and J are TRBV6-6 and TRBJ2-4; 8 bases agree with TRBD1. Germline trimming cut 5 bases from V and 0 bases from J; bases unmatched to any gene: 15. Germline CDR1 reads MNHNY; CDR2 reads SVGAGI (reference sequence). CDR3 length: 19 amino acids. The CDR3 here is CASSPPTGAGALAKNIQYF. In DNA, the CDR3 is TGTGCCAGCAGTCCCCCGACAGGGGCTGGGGCCCTAGCCAAAAACATTCAGTACTTC.

This clone was found once. V usage is TRBV10-1 and J usage is TRBJ2-1; 9 nucleotides agree with TRBD1. Unmatched junction bases numbered 26, after V lost 5 bases and J lost 0 bases. Germline V CDR1 and CDR2: WNHNN, SYGVQD (reference sequence). The CDR3 has 23 residues. The CDR3 nucleotides read TGCGCCAGCAGTACTACCGGGACAGGGTTCAGGCCTCCTGGACCTAGCTCCTACAATGAGCAGTTCTTC. It specifies CASSTTGTGFRPPGPSSYNEQFF.

The chain combines TRBV7-9 with TRBJ1-2; TRBD1 agrees at 9 bases. CDR1 SEHNR and CDR2 FQNEAQ come from the germline V gene (reference sequence). Trimming removed 5 bases from V and 6 bases from J; junction bases left unmatched: 10. The CDR3 is 15 amino acids. The chain's CDR3 is CASSRAGTGSNGYTF. The CDR3 nucleotides read TGTGCCAGCAGCCGCGCCGGGACAGGGAGTAATGGCTACACCTTC.

This chain joins TRBV19 and TRBJ1-1; D ambiguous. Per germline, CDR1 LNHDA and CDR2 SQIVND (reference sequence). The CDR3 sequence is 13 residues long. V lost 10 bases to trimming and J lost 4 bases, with 16 bases between them. The DNA of the CDR3 is TGTGCCACCGGCGGGGTACTGGGCACTGAAGCTTTCTTT. This codes for CATGGVLGTEAFF. Together with reference TRBV19 and TRBJ1-1, the CDR3 gives the full variable domain: DGGITQSPKYLFRKEGQNVTLSCEQNLNHDAMYWYRQDPGQGLRLIYYSQIVNDFQKGDIAEGYSVSREKKESFPLTVTSAQKNPTAFYLCATGGVLGTEAFFGQGTRLTVV.

The chain employs TRBV19 and TRBJ1-5; TRBD1 agrees at 7 bases. CDR3 length: 19 amino acids. The germline gives CDR1 LNHDA, CDR2 SQIVND (reference sequence). V lost 5 bases and J lost 0; bases outside the gene matches: 16. CDR3 coding DNA: TGTGCCAGTAGTGGCAGGGGGACGGAGCAGACGCATAGCAATCAGCCCCAGCATTTT. Translated: CASSGRGTEQTHSNQPQHF. The whole variable domain, filled in from reference TRBV19 and TRBJ1-5, reads DGGITQSPKYLFRKEGQNVTLSCEQNLNHDAMYWYRQDPGQGLRLIYYSQIVNDFQKGDIAEGYSVSREKKESFPLTVTSAQKNPTAFYLCASSGRGTEQTHSNQPQHFGDGTRLSIL.

The chain employs TRBV19 and TRBJ2-3; TRBD1 agrees at 8 bases. The J segment lost 2 bases and the V segment lost 6 bases, leaving 7 bases of the junction unmatched. Germline CDR1 and CDR2: LNHDA and SQIVND (reference sequence). CDR3 length equals 15 residues. Here the CDR3 DNA reads TGTGCCAGTAGAGGAGGACAGGGCTTCACAGATACGCAGTATTTT. Protein product: CASRGGQGFTDTQYF.

The DNA for the CDR3 is TGTGCCAGCAGCCAAGAGGGACAGGGCCGGACTGAAGCTTTCTTT. Amino acids: CASSQEGQGRTEAFF. J is TRBJ1-1 and V is TRBV4-2; TRBD1 matches at 9 bases. CDR1 LGHNA and CDR2 YNFKEQ come from the germline V gene. V lost 0 bases and J lost 5; bases outside the gene matches: 4. The CDR3 is 15 amino acids.

V gene TRBV7-6 combines with J gene TRBJ2-1; 8 positions match TRBD2. The CDR3 length is 17 residues. V was pared by 1 base and J by 0 bases, with 5 bases of the junction left unmatched. Germline values: CDR1 SGHVS, CDR2 FNYEAQ. The CDR3 DNA reads as TGTGCCAGCAGCTTAGACCTAGCGGGTGGCTCCTACAATGAGCAGTTCTTC. Residues: CASSLDLAGGSYNEQFF.